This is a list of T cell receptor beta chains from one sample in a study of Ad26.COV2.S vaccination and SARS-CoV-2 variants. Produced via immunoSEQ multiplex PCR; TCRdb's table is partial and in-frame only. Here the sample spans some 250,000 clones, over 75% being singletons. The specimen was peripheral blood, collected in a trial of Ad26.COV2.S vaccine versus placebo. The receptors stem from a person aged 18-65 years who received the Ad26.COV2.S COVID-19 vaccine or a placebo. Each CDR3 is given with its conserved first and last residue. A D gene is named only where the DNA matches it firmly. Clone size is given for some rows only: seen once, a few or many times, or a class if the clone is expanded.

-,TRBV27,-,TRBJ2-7,CASSSRTAPLRPYEQYF,TGTGCCAGCAGTTCCCGGACAGCCCCTCTCCGCCCTTACGAGCAGTACTTC
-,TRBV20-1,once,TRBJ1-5,CSASTDSNQPQHF,TGCAGTGCTAGTACAGATAGCAATCAGCCCCAGCATTTT
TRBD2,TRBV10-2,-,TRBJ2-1,CASSTGTRLYEQFF,TGCGCCAGCAGTACCGGGACTAGACTATACGAGCAGTTCTTC
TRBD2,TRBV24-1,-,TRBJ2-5,CATSDFRTSGYQETQYF,TGTGCCACCAGTGATTTTCGGACTAGCGGGTACCAAGAGACCCAGTACTTC
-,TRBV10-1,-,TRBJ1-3,CVPPPAVPYQWSSGNTIYF,TGCGTCCCCCCTCCGGCAGTCCCTTACCAGTGGAGCTCTGGAAACACCATATATTTT
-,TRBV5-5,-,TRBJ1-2,CASSYRGYGYTF,TGTGCCAGCAGCTACCGAGGGTATGGCTACACCTTC
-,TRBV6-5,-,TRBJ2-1,CASSYGGANNYNEQFF,TGTGCCAGCAGTTACGGCGGCGCCAACAATTACAATGAGCAGTTCTTC
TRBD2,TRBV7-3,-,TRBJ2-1,CASSSPGLAGHNEQFF,TGTGCCAGCAGCTCCCCCGGACTAGCGGGGCACAATGAGCAGTTCTTC
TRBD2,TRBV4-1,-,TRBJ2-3,CASSYPGLAGTGTDTQYF,TGCGCCAGCAGCTACCCGGGACTAGCGGGGACCGGCACAGATACGCAGTATTTT
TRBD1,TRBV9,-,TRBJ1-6,CASSPSGQGPNSPLHF,TGTGCCAGCAGCCCATCAGGACAGGGGCCTAATTCACCCCTCCACTTT
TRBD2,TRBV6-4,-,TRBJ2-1,CASSGTSGGALEQFF,TGTGCCAGCAGTGGTACTAGCGGGGGGGCGCTTGAGCAGTTCTTC
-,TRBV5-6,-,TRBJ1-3,CASSSRWEGYSGNTIYF,TGTGCCAGCAGCTCCCGGTGGGAGGGTTACTCTGGAAACACCATATATTTT
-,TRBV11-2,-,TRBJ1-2,CASSLAGGSGYTF,TGTGCCAGCAGCTTAGCCGGGGGCTCTGGCTACACCTTC
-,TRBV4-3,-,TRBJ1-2,CASSQVLASPYGYTF,TGCGCCAGCAGCCAAGTTTTAGCAAGTCCCTATGGCTACACCTTC
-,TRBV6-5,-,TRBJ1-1,CASSYSMNTEAFF,TGTGCCAGCAGTTACAGTATGAACACTGAAGCTTTCTTT
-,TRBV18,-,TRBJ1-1,CASYKEQNTEAFF,TGTGCCAGTTACAAGGAGCAGAACACTGAAGCTTTCTTT
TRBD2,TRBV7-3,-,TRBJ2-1,CASSSGLAGGYNEQFF,TGTGCCAGCAGCTCCGGACTAGCGGGGGGCTACAATGAGCAGTTCTTC
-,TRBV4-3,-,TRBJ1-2,CASSQVEGGPSRGYTF,TGCGCCAGCAGCCAAGTGGAGGGGGGGCCCTCCAGGGGCTACACCTTC
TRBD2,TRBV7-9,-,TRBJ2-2,CASSTRTSGSYTGELFF,TGTGCCAGCAGCACGCGGACTAGCGGGAGTTACACCGGGGAGCTGTTTTTT
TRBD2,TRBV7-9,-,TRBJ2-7,CASSLSLAGYEQYF,TGTGCCAGCAGCTTGAGCCTAGCGGGTTACGAGCAGTACTTC
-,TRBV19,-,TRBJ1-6,CASSPHGASPLHF,TGTGCCAGTAGCCCCCACGGGGCCTCACCCCTCCACTTT
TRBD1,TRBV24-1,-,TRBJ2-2,CATSDGGQGNTGELFF,TGTGCCACCAGTGATGGGGGACAGGGAAACACCGGGGAGCTGTTTTTT
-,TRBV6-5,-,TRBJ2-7,CASSYSAGFTIHEQYF,TGTGCCAGCAGTTACTCGGCAGGGTTCACGATCCACGAGCAGTACTTC
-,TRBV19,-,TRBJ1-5,CASSGWGSRQPQHF,TGTGCCAGTAGTGGCTGGGGGTCCCGACAGCCCCAGCATTTT
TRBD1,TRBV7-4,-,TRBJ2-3,CASKARRDRGDTQYF,TGTGCCAGCAAAGCACGCCGGGACAGGGGGGATACGCAGTATTTT
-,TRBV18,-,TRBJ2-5,CASSKFTGETQYF,TGTGCCAGCTCAAAGTTCACCGGGGAGACCCAGTACTTC
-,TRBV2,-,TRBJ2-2,CASSESVMRGSGELFF,TGTGCCAGCAGTGAGTCTGTTATGAGGGGAAGCGGGGAGCTGTTTTTT
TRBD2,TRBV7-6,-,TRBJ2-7,CASSSTSGRGSGAYEQYF,TGTGCCAGCAGCTCCACTAGCGGGAGGGGTTCAGGCGCCTACGAGCAGTACTTC
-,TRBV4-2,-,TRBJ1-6,CASSQETKGTNSPLHF,TGTGCCAGCAGCCAAGAGACGAAGGGGACGAATTCACCCCTCCACTTT
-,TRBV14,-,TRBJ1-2,CASSQDMQGHGYTF,TGTGCCAGCAGCCAAGATATGCAGGGCCATGGCTACACCTTC
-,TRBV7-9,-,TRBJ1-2,CASSLALQDYGYTF,TGTGCCAGCAGCTTAGCGCTGCAGGACTATGGCTACACCTTC
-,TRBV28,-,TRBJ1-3,CASSFPPQGQPGNTIYF,TGTGCCAGCAGTTTCCCTCCGCAGGGGCAGCCTGGAAACACCATATATTTT